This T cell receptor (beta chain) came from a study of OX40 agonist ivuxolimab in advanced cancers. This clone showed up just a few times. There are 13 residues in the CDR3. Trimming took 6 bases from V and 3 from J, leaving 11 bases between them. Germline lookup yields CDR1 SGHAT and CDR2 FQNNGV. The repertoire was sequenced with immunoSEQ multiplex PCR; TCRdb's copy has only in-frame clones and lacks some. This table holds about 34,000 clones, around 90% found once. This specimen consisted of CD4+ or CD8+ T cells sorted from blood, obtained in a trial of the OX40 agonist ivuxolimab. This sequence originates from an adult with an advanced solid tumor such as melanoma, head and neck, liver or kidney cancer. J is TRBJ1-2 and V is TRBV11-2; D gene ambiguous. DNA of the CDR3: TGTGCCAGCAGTTTCGACAAGCACTATGGCTACACCTTC. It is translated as CASSFDKHYGYTF.